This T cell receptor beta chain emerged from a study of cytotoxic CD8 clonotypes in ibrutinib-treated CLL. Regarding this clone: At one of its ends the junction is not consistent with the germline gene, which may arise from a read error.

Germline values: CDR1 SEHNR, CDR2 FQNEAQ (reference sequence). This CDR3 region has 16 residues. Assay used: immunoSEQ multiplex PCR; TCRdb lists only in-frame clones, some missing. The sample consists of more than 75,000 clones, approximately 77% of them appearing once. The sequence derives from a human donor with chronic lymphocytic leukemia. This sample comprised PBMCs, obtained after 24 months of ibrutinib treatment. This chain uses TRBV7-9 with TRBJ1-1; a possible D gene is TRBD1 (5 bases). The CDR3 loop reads CASSVQRTVLDTEAFF. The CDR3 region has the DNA TGTGCCAGCAGCGTCCAAAGGACTGTCTTGGACACGGAAGCTTTCTTT.